This TCR beta chain was observed in a study of T cells after yellow fever vaccination. Study details: The fractions with low cell numbers were processed using SMART-Seq v4 Ultra Low Input.

This clonotype was seen more than once but under ten times. Its antigen is not identified. Study outcomes and limitations: On re-exposure, the response was weaker but peaked faster, at day 5 versus 15.

V was pared by 7 bases and J by 4 bases, with 11 bases between. Germline loops: CDR1 LNHDA, CDR2 SQIVND (reference sequence). The CDR3 consists of 13 residues. A 5'RACE template-switching step, the method used to make TCR cDNA, added a universal primer site and UMIs. TCRdb reanalysed the 5' RACE reads using MiXCR and keeps one entry per CDR3 protein. This table has roughly 340,000 distinct CDR3 sequences, 8.5% to 9% appearing once. The chain links TRBV19 to TRBJ1-5; D might be TRBD1 (6 bases). Here the sequenced sample was PBMCs, taken on the day of the first yellow fever vaccination. This receptor was taken from a man between 18 and 29 years old who received the YFV17D yellow fever vaccine. CDR3 in amino acids: CASTDRRNQPQHF. The CDR3 coding sequence is TGTGCCAGTACGGACAGAAGGAATCAGCCCCAGCATTTT.